The 15 T cell receptor beta chains below all came from one sample that was sequenced in a study of blood T cell repertoires in COVID-19. The assay was immunoSEQ multiplex PCR, and TCRdb's table has in-frame clones only and misses some. The sample includes roughly 99,000 clones, about 85% of them seen just once. Sequencing was performed on peripheral blood. The receptors derive from a woman older than 75 with acute or convalescent COVID-19.

The chain has TRBV30 and TRBJ1-1, with D possibly matching TRBD1 (6 bases). The CDR3 runs 15 residues. Per germline, CDR1 GTSNPN and CDR2 SVGIG (reference sequence). V shed 8 bases and J shed 2 bases, with 21 bases lying between them. This CDR3 reads CAHNRKGGGNTEAFF. The CDR3 region has the DNA TGTGCCCATAACAGAAAGGGGGGGGGTAACACTGAAGCTTTCTTT. The entire variable domain, with the rest obtained from reference TRBV30 and TRBJ1-1, is as follows: SQTIHQWPATLVQPVGSPLSLECTVEGTSNPNLYWYRQAAGRGLQLLFYSVGIGQISSEVPQNLSASRPQDRQFILSSKKLLLSDSGFYLCAHNRKGGGNTEAFFGQGTRLTVV.

The chain links TRBV7-2 to TRBJ2-7; a possible D gene is TRBD2 (5 bases). The CDR3 runs to 14 residues. V shed 1 base and J shed 1 base, with 8 bases lying between them. Germline CDR1 is SGHTA and CDR2 is FQGNSA. The CDR3 region is CASSLGGGSYEQYF. DNA for the CDR3: TGTGCCAGCAGCTTAGGCGGAGGATCCTACGAGCAGTACTTC.

The genes are TRBV9 and TRBJ2-5, with TRBD1 as a possible D gene (6 bases). This CDR3 comprises 15 residues. Trimming shortened V by 6 bases and J by 5 bases, and 20 bases separated the two germline ends. CDR1 SGDLS and CDR2 YYNGEE come from the germline V gene. CDR3 coding DNA: TGTGCCAGCAACCCCGGACAGCCCCAATCGGAGACCCAGTACTTC. Its protein product is CASNPGQPQSETQYF.

The chain recombines TRBV6-5 with TRBJ2-3; 9 nucleotides agree with TRBD2. The CDR3 has 14 amino acids. J was trimmed by 1 base and V by 7 bases; bases with no gene match: 3. Germline V gene lookup returns CDR1 MNHEY and CDR2 SVGAGI. CDR3 nucleotides: TGTGCCAGCAAGGAGCGGGGGGGCACAGATACGCAGTATTTT. Protein sequence: CASKERGGTDTQYF.

This chain uses TRBV9 with TRBJ1-6, with D perhaps TRBD1 (5 bases). The V end was cut by 0 bases, the J end by 10 bases, with 8 bases between. This CDR3 has 13 residues. Germline lookup yields CDR1 SGDLS and CDR2 YYNGEE. The CDR3 region has the DNA TGTGCCAGCAGCGTAGGGGGCGGCTCACCCCTCCACTTT. Its protein is CASSVGGGSPLHF. The full variable domain, completed using reference TRBV9 and TRBJ1-6, is DSGVTQTPKHLITATGQRVTLRCSPRSGDLSVYWYQQSLDQGLQFLIQYYNGEERAKGNILERFSAQQFPDLHSELNLSSLELGDSALYFCASSVGGGSPLHFGNGTRLTVT.

The V and J genes are TRBV14 and TRBJ2-3, with 8 bases fitting TRBD1. The junction had 5 bases not matched to a gene; V was cut back by 3 bases and J by 3 bases. CDR1 is SGHDN, CDR2 FVKESK, per germline. This CDR3 spans 15 amino acids. The CDR3 is CASSHRQGWTDTQYF. The CDR3 coding sequence is TGTGCCAGCAGCCACCGACAGGGGTGGACAGATACGCAGTATTTT.

The rearrangement joins TRBV7-2 to TRBJ1-2, with D maybe TRBD1 (6 bases). Trimming removed 5 bases at V and 5 bases at J, with 18 bases between. Germline values: CDR1 SGHTA, CDR2 FQGNSA. The CDR3 has 15 amino acids. CDR3 protein: CASSHGTTVSYGYTF. For the CDR3, the DNA is TGTGCCAGCAGCCACGGGACAACCGTATCGTATGGCTACACCTTC.

This chain uses TRBV23-1 with TRBJ2-3, with D possibly TRBD2 on 6 matching bases. TRBV23-1 belongs to the ORF category, with a function that is uncertain. This CDR3 comprises 14 residues. Trimming took off 3 bases at V and 4 bases at J, with 11 bases between the two ends. CDR3 nucleotide sequence: TGCGCCAGCAGTCAGACTAGATTGTCAGATACGCAGTATTTT. As protein: CASSQTRLSDTQYF.

The V gene is TRBV5-4, the J gene TRBJ2-5; 9 positions agree with TRBD2. The CDR3 is 17 residues long. J was trimmed by 5 bases and V by 0 bases; bases with no gene match: 11. Germline V gene sequence: CDR1 SGHNT, CDR2 YYREEE (reference sequence). The CDR3 sequence is CASSLVYLAGGAETQYF. Here the CDR3 DNA reads TGTGCCAGCAGCTTGGTATACCTTGCGGGGGGGGCGGAGACCCAGTACTTC.

The V and J genes are TRBV5-5 and TRBJ2-5; weak D call: TRBD2 (6 bases). Trimming stripped 0 bases from V and 5 bases from J, with 11 bases between. The germline V gene has CDR1 SGHKS and CDR2 YYEKEE (reference sequence). This CDR3 contains 14 residues. The CDR3 protein is CASSLGSSVETQYF. CDR3 in DNA: TGTGCCAGCAGCTTGGGGTCTAGCGTGGAGACCCAGTACTTC.

The rearrangement uses TRBV28 and TRBJ1-2; 8 bases are a match to TRBD1. The CDR3 runs to 14 residues. Trimming removed 8 bases from V and 6 bases from J; junction bases left unmatched: 11. Per germline, CDR1 MDHEN and CDR2 SYDVKM. The DNA of the CDR3 is TGTGCCAGCCTTTTGGCAGGGGGCGCCCATGGCTACACCTTC. It specifies CASLLAGGAHGYTF.

The V and J genes are TRBV28 and TRBJ1-1, with D perhaps TRBD1 (5 bases). This CDR3 has 14 amino acids. Per germline, CDR1 MDHEN and CDR2 SYDVKM. Trimming took off 6 bases at V and 2 bases at J, with 13 bases between the two ends. DNA of the CDR3: TGTGCCAGCAGCTACGACAGACCAAACACTGAAGCTTTCTTT. Encoded protein: CASSYDRPNTEAFF.

The chain employs TRBV6-5 and TRBJ1-2; 9 bases match TRBD1. V shed 5 bases, J shed 7 bases, and the junction held 11 bases outside the gene matches. Germline values: CDR1 MNHEY, CDR2 SVGAGI. CDR3 length: 15 amino acids. The CDR3 region has the DNA TGTGCCAGCAGTCGCAGCCGGGACAGGGTGGGTGGCTACACCTTC. It specifies CASSRSRDRVGGYTF.

CDR3 in DNA: TGTGCCAGCAGCCAAGGGGACAGGGTGAACACTGAAGCTTTCTTT. This translates into CASSQGDRVNTEAFF. The chain recombines TRBV3-1 (or the pseudogene TRBV3-2) with TRBJ1-1; 9 nucleotides align to TRBD1. V lost 1 base and J lost 0; bases outside the gene matches: 0. Germline loops: CDR1 LGHDT, CDR2 YNNKEL (reference sequence). This CDR3 region has 15 residues.

This chain links TRBV19 with TRBJ2-2, with TRBD1 as a possible D gene (6 bases). Germline V lookup: CDR1 LNHDA, CDR2 SQIVND (reference sequence). Trimming shortened V by 6 bases and J by 1 base, and 12 bases separated the two germline ends. This CDR3 is 15 amino acids long. CDR3 residues: CASSQGFWNTGELFF. CDR3 nucleotides: TGTGCCAGTAGCCAGGGGTTTTGGAACACCGGGGAGCTGTTTTTT. The full variable domain, completed using reference TRBV19 and TRBJ2-2, is DGGITQSPKYLFRKEGQNVTLSCEQNLNHDAMYWYRQDPGQGLRLIYYSQIVNDFQKGDIAEGYSVSREKKESFPLTVTSAQKNPTAFYLCASSQGFWNTGELFFGEGSRLTVL.